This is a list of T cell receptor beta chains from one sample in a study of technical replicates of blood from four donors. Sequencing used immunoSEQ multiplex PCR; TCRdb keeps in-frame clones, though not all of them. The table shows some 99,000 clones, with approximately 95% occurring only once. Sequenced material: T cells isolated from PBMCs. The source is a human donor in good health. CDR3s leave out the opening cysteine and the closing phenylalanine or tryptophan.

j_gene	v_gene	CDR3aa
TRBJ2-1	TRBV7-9	ASSLAGGRYNEQF
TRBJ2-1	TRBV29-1	SVGSNNEQF
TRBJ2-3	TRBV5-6	ASSLAGTASTDTQY
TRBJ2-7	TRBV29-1	SVEMDRGDYEQY
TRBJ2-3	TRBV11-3	ASSLDGVSRSDTQY
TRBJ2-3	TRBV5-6	ASSLVVLVGTDTQY
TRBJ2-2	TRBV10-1	ASSEDGTGELF
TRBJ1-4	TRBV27	ASKVRGPTNEKLF
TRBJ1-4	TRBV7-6	ASSLDGTGGNEKLF
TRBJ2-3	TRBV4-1	ASSQWEREKQY
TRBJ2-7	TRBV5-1	ASRDRAYEQY
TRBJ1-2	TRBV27	ASSFAPQGANYGYT
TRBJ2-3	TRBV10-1	ASSVASTDTQY
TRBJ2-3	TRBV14	ASSQAGNRRYTQY
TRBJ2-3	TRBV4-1	ASSQLKWRGDTQY
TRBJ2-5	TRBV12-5	ASGLGFSPETQY
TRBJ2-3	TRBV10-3	AISLRGTGATDTQY
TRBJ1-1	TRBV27	ASSLGVGSGVQAF
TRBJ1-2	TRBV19	ASSDGTGDYGYT
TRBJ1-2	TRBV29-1	SVDIHGYT
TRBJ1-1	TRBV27	ASRPGALGNTEAF
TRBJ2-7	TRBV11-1	ASSFAGAYEQY
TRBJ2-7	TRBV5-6	ASSLTSGYEQY
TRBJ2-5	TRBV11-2	ASSLFVSLTIYQETQY
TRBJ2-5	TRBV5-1	ASSLGSEAETQY
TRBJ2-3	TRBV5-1	ASSLGGQGLDTQY
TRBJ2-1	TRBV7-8	ASSSLAGGGDEQF
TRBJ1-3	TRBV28	ASSYRGSSGNTIY
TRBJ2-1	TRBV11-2	ASSLASYNEQF
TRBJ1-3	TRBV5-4	ASSLQGAGNTIY
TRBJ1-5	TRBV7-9	ASSSLQGTNQPQH
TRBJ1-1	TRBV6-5	ASSSDGMNTEAF
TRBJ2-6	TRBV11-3	ASSPSPGPGANVLT
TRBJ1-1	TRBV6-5	ASTTQGVNTEAF
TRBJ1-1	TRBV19	ASKPEGGGVTEAF
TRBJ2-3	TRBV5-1	ASSRSDTQY
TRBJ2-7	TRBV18	ASSPGGGNSYEQY
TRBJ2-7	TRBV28	ASSSGGFNYEQY
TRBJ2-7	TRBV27	ASGPRGEQY
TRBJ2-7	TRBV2	ASSAGTSDPYEQY
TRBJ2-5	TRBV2	ASTLDRVGETQY
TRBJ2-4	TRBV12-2	ASRTTGDRPLAKNIQY